This record concerns one TCR beta chain sequence. As yet, its antigen is unknown. The data belong to a study of cytomegalovirus exposure and HLA in healthy donors. Study-level results: The study flagged roughly 150 TCR beta chains as cytomegalovirus-associated.

A multiplex PCR was run with 60 Vbeta primers and 13 Jbeta primers. Sequenced by immunoSEQ multiplex PCR; TCRdb stores in-frame clones only, minus some. The data contain under 150,000 clones, nearly 80% of them seen just once; the ten biggest clones take up 3% to 4%. Material: PBMCs. The origin of this receptor is a woman in her twenties or thirties in good health and CMV-seropositive.

CDR3 amino acids: CASSQTTGFNTGELFF. CDR3 bases: TGCGCCAGCAGCCAGACGACAGGGTTTAACACCGGGGAGCTGTTTTTT. The chain combines TRBV4-3 with TRBJ2-2, with 7 bases aligning to TRBD1. J gave up 2 bases and V 3 bases, and 6 bases lay outside the gene matches. From germline, CDR1 is LGHNA and CDR2 YSLEER. The CDR3 has 16 amino acids.